What follows are 6 T cell receptor beta chains derived from one specimen sequenced in a study of patients and donors after allogeneic stem cell transplantation. TCRdb re-called the RT-PCR reads through MiXCR, storing one row per CDR3 protein. Of nearly 20,000 distinct CDR3 sequences listed, around 5.3% were seen once; the top ten hold around 40%. Material for sequencing was blood, either unsorted or a sorted T cell fraction (not recorded which). Every receptor here comes from a human donor who was either an allogeneic HSCT recipient or a stem cell or donor lymphocyte infusion donor (not recorded which). It is not recorded whose cells these are; they may come from a transplant donor.

CDR3 loop: CASSFGYGGYTDTQYF. The CDR3 DNA is TGTGCCAGCAGTTTTGGTTACGGGGGGTACACAGATACGCAGTATTTT. The chain carries TRBV12-3 or TRBV12-4 and TRBJ2-3; 7 bases agree with TRBD2. This CDR3 contains 16 residues. The V segment lost 3 bases and the J segment 2 bases; nucleotides outside the gene matches: 8.

This clonotype was counted at least ten times. The chain uses TRBV7-6 and TRBJ2-1; TRBD2 matches 10 bases. The trim removed 2 bases at V and 8 bases at J, leaving 9 bases unmatched. The CDR3 loop spans 16 amino acids. Germline-derived CDR1 and CDR2 are SGHVS and FNYEAQ. The CDR3 coding sequence is TGTGCCAGCAGCTTAAGGGGTAGCGGGAGGAATGATGAGCAGTTCTTC. It encodes CASSLRGSGRNDEQFF.

This clonotype occurred a few times. This chain uses TRBV3-1 with TRBJ2-7; no reliable D call. In germline, CDR1 is LGHDT, CDR2 YNNKEL (reference sequence). V was shortened by 1 base and J by 2 bases, with 12 bases between the two germline ends. The CDR3 runs 15 residues. In DNA form, the CDR3 reads TGTGCCAGCAGCCAAGGGCCAGGAGAAGCCTACGAGCAGTACTTC. This encodes CASSQGPGEAYEQYF.

On this clonotype: This may be a read error: a much more frequent sequence differs by one nucleotide. The chain carries TRBV7-9 and TRBJ1-5; perhaps TRBD1 as D (5 bases). Germline CDR1 SEHNR, CDR2 FQNEAQ (reference sequence). The CDR3 contains 15 residues. The CDR3, as DNA: TGTGCCAGCAGCCTAGAGGTCGGGGCGCATCATCCCCAGCATTTT. It translates to CASSLEVGAHHPQHF. Variable domain in full (rest from reference TRBV7-9 and TRBJ1-5): DTGVSQNPRHKITKRGQNVTFRCDPISEHNRLYWYRQTLGQGPEFLTYFQNEAQLEKSRLLSDRFSAERPKGSFSTLEIQRTEQGDSAMYLCASSLEVGAHHPQHFGDGTRLSIL.

This clonotype was recorded many times. The chain carries TRBV6-4 and TRBJ1-6; tentative D call: TRBD1 (6 bases). The CDR3 covers 18 residues. Trimming pared 0 bases from V and 0 bases from J, leaving 12 bases between. Per germline, CDR1 MRHNA and CDR2 SNTAGT. This CDR3 is CASSDSRGESSYNSPLHF. CDR3 DNA: TGTGCCAGCAGTGACTCAAGGGGGGAGAGCTCCTATAATTCACCCCTCCACTTT.

This clonotype has a count of ten or more. The chain carries TRBV20-1 and TRBJ2-3; 7 bases fit TRBD1. The V and J ends lost 1 base and 7 bases, in that order; junction bases with no gene match: 11. This CDR3 contains 15 residues. The germline gives CDR1 DFQATT, CDR2 SNEGSKA (reference sequence). The chain's CDR3 is CSARVRGSRKNTQYF. In nucleotides, the CDR3 is TGCAGTGCTAGAGTCAGGGGGAGTAGGAAGAATACGCAGTATTTT.